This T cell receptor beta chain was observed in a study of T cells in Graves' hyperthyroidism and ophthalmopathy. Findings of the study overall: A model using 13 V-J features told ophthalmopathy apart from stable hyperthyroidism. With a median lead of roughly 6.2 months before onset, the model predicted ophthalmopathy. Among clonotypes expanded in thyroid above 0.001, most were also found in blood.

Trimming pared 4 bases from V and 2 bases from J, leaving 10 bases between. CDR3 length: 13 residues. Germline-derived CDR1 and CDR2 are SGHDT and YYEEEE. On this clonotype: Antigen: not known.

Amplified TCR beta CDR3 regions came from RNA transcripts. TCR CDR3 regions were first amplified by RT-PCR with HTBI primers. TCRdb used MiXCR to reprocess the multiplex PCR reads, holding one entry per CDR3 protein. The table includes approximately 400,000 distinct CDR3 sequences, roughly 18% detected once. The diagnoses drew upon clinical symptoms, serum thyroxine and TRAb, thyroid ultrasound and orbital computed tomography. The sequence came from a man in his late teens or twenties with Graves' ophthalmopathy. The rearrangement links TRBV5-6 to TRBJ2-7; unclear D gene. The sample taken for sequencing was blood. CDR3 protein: CASSPALAYEQYF. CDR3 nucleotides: TGTGCCAGCAGCCCAGCCTTAGCCTACGAGCAGTACTTC.